This section outlines one T cell receptor (beta chain) sequence together with its context. What this receptor recognizes is not known. No base-level quality is on record; no much larger clone is a single base apart. Participants in the prospective study were aged about 18 to 95 years, lived in some 24 United States geographic areas, and enrolled through a virtual design. In the prospective study, cohorts were assigned on the basis of participant-reported clinical history obtained from a screening survey and a study questionnaire. Recovered participants in ImmuneRACE Cohort 3 were defined as having two consecutive negative NP/OP PCR tests, clearance from a healthcare professional, or resolution of symptoms. Mobile phlebotomists in the prospective study collected whole blood, serum and a nasopharyngeal or oropharyngeal swab from every participant. Participants in the prospective study had the option to provide additional blood draws and questionnaires over an approximately 2-month period. Before DNA extraction, prospective study blood samples were shipped either frozen or at room temperature.

The data originate from a study of blood T cell repertoires in COVID-19 (dated by TCRdb to about 2020). For context, the study as a whole: Collaborator samples came from the United States, Italy and Spain and covered acute and convalescent phases of COVID-19. Deeply sampled blood TCRbeta repertoires from subjects exposed to, actively infected with, or recovered from COVID-19 were included in the dataset. Samples came from the ongoing ImmuneRACE study (first 160 participants) plus 1,254 subjects from 6 global collaborators. The repertoires were made available in a free public database intended to serve as a resource for research on the immune response to SARS-CoV-2. A de-identified subject ID, COVID-19 status, age in years and sex were almost always included in the sample metadata. The prospective study material was composed of cDNA or gDNA derived from T cells, B-cell-depleted T cells, or PBMCs. Where available, HLA class I and class II types were obtained from metadata supplied by the sample provider rather than from assay-based typing.

Study-wide findings and limitations: How much clinical and demographic metadata was included differed by source and by participant, and the metadata was provided uncurated.

TCRbeta CDR3 regions were amplified from genomic DNA using the immunoSEQ Assay, a bias-controlled multiplex PCR. Concerning the study's data processing: Within the assay, amplification of reference gene primers was used to estimate how many nucleated cells each sample contained. To quantify the absolute abundance of each unique TCRbeta CDR3 rearrangement, sequence reads were collapsed and filtered. For each sample, productive Simpson clonality was calculated by taking the square root of Simpson's diversity index across productive rearrangements. TCRdb obtained this table from immuneACCESS and retained in-frame rearrangements with V and J assigned. These tables miss some clones; where compared with another copy, unresolved V genes account for less than half of the shortfall, and the remainder is unexplained. V, J and clone size reflect that table, while D and trimming were determined from the DNA. The sample table contains some 200,000 clones; only one count was recorded for almost 80% of them. Around 16% of the sample lies in the top ten.

The CDR3 starts with the cysteine, ends with the phenylalanine, and has 12 residues. CDR3 DNA only is kept here, 36 bases in frame from base 1. The germline V gene provides CDR1 SGHAT and CDR2 FQNNGV. V and J lose 5 bases and 11 bases, and a span of 15 bases separates them. The sequence derives from a woman aged 45 to 65 who had recovered from COVID-19. Recombination joined TRBV11-2 with TRBJ1-1; TRBD1 is possibly the D segment (5 matching bases). The sample consisted of PBMCs or T cells enriched from blood (not recorded which). The bases are TGTGCCAGCAGCCTCGGGACTCGGGAGGCTTTCTTT. Translated, this is CASSLGTREAFF.